This TCR beta chain comes out of a study of T-cell reconstitution after alpha-beta-depleted transplantation in children. Library preparation (for TCRbeta) was performed with unique molecular identifiers. Using its own MiXCR run on the PCR reads, TCRdb lists one record per CDR3 protein. The data contain roughly 100,000 distinct CDR3 sequences, roughly 8.3% of them singletons. CDR3 size: 13 residues. V lost 2 bases, J lost 2 bases, and 0 bases stayed unmatched. This clonotype has a count of ten or more. Sample: PBMCs from the stem cell graft donor, taken from the stem cell graft. The sequence was collected from a human donor who donated a stem cell graft to a child with congenital amegakaryocytic thrombocytopenia. The chain couples TRBV12-3 or TRBV12-4 to TRBJ2-7; TRBD2 agrees at 7 bases. The CDR3 sequence is CASSLRGAYEQYF. In nucleotides, the CDR3 is TGTGCCAGCAGTTTACGGGGGGCCTACGAGCAGTACTTC.